The clone carrying this TCR beta chain was seen repeatedly, ten times or more. The CDR3 loop spans 15 amino acids. Germline CDR1 is DFQATT and CDR2 is SNEGSKA (reference sequence). Trimming left V 0 bases short and J 0 bases short, with 8 bases between. TCRdb passed the 5' RACE reads through MiXCR, listing each CDR3 protein once. The table shows tens of thousands of distinct CDR3 sequences, with about 24% occurring only once. The J gene is TRBJ2-2, the V gene TRBV20-1; D remains unclear. The sample comprised memory CD4+ T cells sorted from blood. Subset indicated: memory CD4+ T cells, CD4+CD45RO+CD25-. This receptor was obtained from a female donor with breast cancer. The CDR3 nucleotides read TGCAGTGCTAGAGAGGCGCAGTCGAACACCGGGGAGCTGTTTTTT. This sequence encodes CSAREAQSNTGELFF.